The rows below give T cell receptor beta chains drawn from one sample of a study of shared clonotypes between healthy human individuals. The table came from immunoSEQ multiplex PCR; TCRdb's copy has only in-frame clones and leaves some out. The table shows approximately 1,500,000 clones, with roughly 98% occurring only once. Sequenced sample: naive CD4+ T cells sorted from blood. Source of these receptors: a man aged 25-45 years in good health. CDR3s include the opening cysteine and the closing phenylalanine or tryptophan.

V,CDR3
TRBV28,CASSTTSNVLTF
TRBV11-2,CASSATISPYEQYF
TRBV2,CASRAFPRTGVGYIQYF
TRBV28,CASSSYTDTQYF
TRBV2,CASSEEGGTEAFF
TRBV11-2,CASSLDTWTSGRTYQETQYF
TRBV6-1,CASSEQPPGRHEQYF
TRBV27,CASSLSGTSGFPYEQYF
TRBV19,CASSRSGGTSETYEQYF
TRBV21-1,CASGGQGADTDTQYF
TRBV29-1,CSVSAHNEQFF
TRBV5-6,CASSLDPLRYTEAFF
TRBV19,CASRKDSGNTIYF
TRBV9,CASSVGSGEGETQYF
TRBV29-1,CSVSSGIGYEQYF
TRBV5-6,CASSFGPQGSTGELFF
TRBV25-1,CASSGRTGGAEETQYF
TRBV7-9,CASSSSSTYEQYF
TRBV7-9,CASSFQGTLRDNEQFF
TRBV5-6,CASSSLQEQYF
TRBV5-3,CARTDQPEVADTQYF
TRBV27,CASSLFGGGGNTEAFF
TRBV5-1,CASSAGRTSGRASGQYF
TRBV28,CASSLRGELFF
TRBV5-1,CASSLFWGEQYF
TRBV6-1,CASSEAASGSTDTQYF
TRBV5-5,CASSHTDTQYF
TRBV27,CASSSTRSWYNEQFF
TRBV6-5,CASSTGERYEQYF